The entry that follows covers one TCR beta chain sequence. Naivety among CD8 cells was defined by CD45RO negativity and positive CCR7 selection, thereby excluding terminally differentiated effector memory CD45RA+ cells. Caucasian adults living in Nashville, Tennessee, provided all samples. CDR1 is MNHEY and CDR2 is SMNVEV in the germline V gene (reference sequence). The CDR3 is 15 amino acids. The germline V and J ends were trimmed by 3 bases and 8 bases, with 17 bases remaining between them. This entry is derived from a study of shared clonotypes between healthy human individuals. Generated by immunoSEQ multiplex PCR, the TCRdb table keeps only in-frame clones and is missing some. Seen here are roughly 2,000,000 clones, about 95% observed once, and the top ten hold more than 0.9%.

This sequence originates from a man aged 18 to 29 in good health. The rearrangement links TRBV27 to TRBJ2-1; a possible D gene is TRBD1 (6 bases). The sequenced sample consisted of naive CD8+ T cells sorted from blood. CDR3 sequence: CASSLDRFQLHEQFF. The CDR3 coding sequence is TGTGCCAGCAGTTTGGACAGATTCCAGCTTCATGAGCAGTTCTTC.